The present entry profiles one T cell receptor beta chain with its context. The CDR3 is 16 residues long. Germline V CDR1 and CDR2: LNHDA, SQIVND (reference sequence). Trimming took off 1 base at V and 11 bases at J, with 23 bases between the two ends. Profiled with immunoSEQ multiplex PCR; TCRdb holds only in-frame clones, not every one. The sample lists 2,500,000 or so clones; around 94% were seen once. The sample is drawn from a study of shared clonotypes between healthy human individuals. Study information: A donor's plate count was three for CD4 naive and three for CD4 memory; CD8 naive had two and CD8 memory one.

The chain is built from TRBV19 and TRBJ1-1, with D hard to call. Sequencing used naive CD4+ T cells sorted from blood. Noted subset: CD45RA+ positively selected. The sequence derives from a man aged 18 to 30 in good health. CDR3 protein: CASSIGSRTGGLRAFF. In DNA, the CDR3 is TGTGCCAGTAGTATAGGGTCACGGACTGGTGGATTGCGTGCTTTCTTT.